The 27 T cell receptor beta chains below were found in one sample sequenced in a study of blood T cell repertoires in COVID-19. Clones were read by immunoSEQ multiplex PCR, and TCRdb kept only the in-frame ones, dropping some. The sample lists a few hundred thousand clones, 85% occurring once. The sample taken for sequencing was peripheral blood. The origin of the receptors is a woman under 30 with acute or convalescent COVID-19.

J is TRBJ2-7 and V is TRBV4-2; 9 positions agree with TRBD2. Per the germline V gene, CDR1 is LGHNA and CDR2 is YNFKEQ. The CDR3 is 16 amino acids. J lost 4 bases, V lost 4 bases, and 11 bases had no gene match. This CDR3 reads CASSPLSGGNHYEQYF. The CDR3 DNA is TGTGCCAGCAGCCCCCTTAGCGGGGGAAACCATTACGAGCAGTACTTC.

The chain couples TRBV7-2 to TRBJ1-5, with D perhaps TRBD1 (6 bases). Germline V gene data show CDR1 as SGHTA and CDR2 as FQGNSA. The CDR3 consists of 16 residues. Trimming left V 6 bases short and J 5 bases short, with 20 bases between. CDR3 nucleotide sequence: TGTGCCAGCAGTCCGGAACAGGGAAGGTGGGATCAGCCCCAGCATTTT. It yields the protein CASSPEQGRWDQPQHF.

The gene calls are TRBV19 and TRBJ1-5, with 7 bases that match TRBD1. With V trimmed by 5 bases and J by 0 bases, 4 bases remained unmatched. This CDR3 comprises 15 residues. Germline V gene data show CDR1 as LNHDA and CDR2 as SQIVND (reference sequence). The DNA of the CDR3 is TGTGCCAGTAGTCTAGGACAGGCTAGCAATCAGCCCCAGCATTTT. Translation: CASSLGQASNQPQHF.

The V and J genes are TRBV9 and TRBJ2-1; D ambiguous. Germline V gene lookup returns CDR1 SGDLS and CDR2 YYNGEE. The ends were cut back, 0 bases at V and 6 bases at J, with 7 bases in the middle. The CDR3 has 13 amino acids. The CDR3 coding sequence is TGTGCCAGCAGCGTAGACCCGGGCAATGAGCAGTTCTTC. Amino acids: CASSVDPGNEQFF.

The chain combines TRBV5-8 with TRBJ1-4; D unresolved. The germline gives CDR1 SGHTS, CDR2 YDEGEE. Trimming pared 4 bases from V and 6 bases from J, leaving 13 bases between. The CDR3 totals 14 residues. The CDR3 nucleotides are TGTGCCAGCAGCCTGGAGGGAGGTTATGAAAAACTGTTTTTT. Translated: CASSLEGGYEKLFF.

This clone has only one observation. The chain recombines TRBV30 with TRBJ1-6, with D maybe TRBD1 (5 bases). The germline CDR1 and CDR2 sequences are GTSNPN and SVGIG (reference sequence). This CDR3 has 18 residues. Trimming shortened V by 2 bases and J by 4 bases, and 21 bases separated the two germline ends. The DNA of the CDR3 is TGTGCCTGGAGTCCCACATCTCTCCCGACAGAATATAATTCACCCCTCCACTTT. The encoded protein is CAWSPTSLPTEYNSPLHF.

The chain recombines TRBV18 with TRBJ1-2, with TRBD1 identical over 10 bases. Looked up from germline, CDR1 is KGHSH and CDR2 is LQKENI. The V gene end was trimmed by 3 bases and the J gene end by 8 bases; junction bases not matched to a gene: 3. The CDR3 spans 13 residues. This chain's CDR3 is CASSPGTGVGYTF. In nucleotides, the CDR3 is TGTGCCAGCTCACCTGGGACAGGGGTCGGCTACACCTTC.

The rearrangement joins TRBV27 to TRBJ1-1; 7 bases are shared with TRBD1. After removal of 7 bases from V and 1 base from J, the junction contained 3 bases not matched to a gene. The CDR3 totals 13 residues. CDR1 is MNHEY and CDR2 is SMNVEV in the germline V gene (reference sequence). The CDR3 spells CASKNRGNTEAFF. The CDR3 coding sequence is TGTGCCAGCAAGAACAGGGGGAACACTGAAGCTTTCTTT.

The chain employs TRBV4-1 and TRBJ1-4, with a possible D match to TRBD1 (6 bases). The V end was cut by 1 base, the J end by 8 bases, with 14 bases between. This CDR3 comprises 15 residues. CDR1 is MGHRA and CDR2 is YSYEKL in the germline V gene. The CDR3 DNA reads TGCGCCAGCAGCCAAGCGCCGACAGGTCGCGAAAAACTGTTTTTT. Its translation: CASSQAPTGREKLFF.

The chain carries TRBV6-5 and TRBJ1-1; no reliable D call. The CDR3 length is 13 residues. Trimming took 5 bases from V and 1 from J, leaving 8 bases between them. Germline-derived CDR1 and CDR2 are MNHEY and SVGAGI. The CDR3 loop reads CASSRTGNTEAFF. DNA for the CDR3: TGTGCCAGCAGTCGCACGGGGAACACTGAAGCTTTCTTT.

This clone was picked up one time. V usage is TRBV5-1 and J usage is TRBJ2-5, with 11 bases aligning to TRBD1. J gave up 1 base and V 4 bases, and 3 bases lay outside the gene matches. This CDR3 has 15 amino acids. Germline V CDR1 and CDR2: SGHRS, YFSETQ. The CDR3 DNA is TGCGCCAGCAGCGGGGACAGGGGGGTCCAAGAGACCCAGTACTTC. Translation: CASSGDRGVQETQYF.

This rearrangement joins TRBV4-1 to TRBJ2-2; unclear D gene. The germline V gene has CDR1 MGHRA and CDR2 YSYEKL. The CDR3 spans 15 residues. Trimming pared 0 bases from V and 4 bases from J, leaving 9 bases between. CDR3 sequence (DNA): TGCGCCAGCAGCCAAGATAAGAGTAGCACCGGGGAGCTGTTTTTT. The encoded protein is CASSQDKSSTGELFF.

The V gene is TRBV29-1, the J gene TRBJ2-5; 10 nucleotides align to TRBD1. V was pared by 7 bases and J by 1 base, with 12 bases of the junction left unmatched. The CDR3 has 16 amino acids. Germline V gene data show CDR1 as SQVTM and CDR2 as ANQGSEA. The chain's CDR3 is CSGGEPGQGFQETQYF. Written as DNA, the CDR3 is TGCAGCGGGGGGGAACCGGGACAGGGGTTCCAAGAGACCCAGTACTTC.

The chain joins TRBV19 to TRBJ1-5; tentatively, D is TRBD1 (5 bases). V was cut by 8 bases and J by 4 bases, with 12 bases left in between. The CDR3 extends over 13 amino acids. Germline V CDR1 and CDR2: LNHDA, SQIVND (reference sequence). The CDR3 sequence is CASDRDRNQPQHF. CDR3 sequence (DNA): TGTGCCAGTGACAGAGATCGGAATCAGCCCCAGCATTTT.

This chain links TRBV30 with TRBJ1-4, with D unresolved. V gave up 1 base and J gave up 8 bases, with 17 bases separating them. CDR1 is GTSNPN, CDR2 SVGIG, per germline (reference sequence). The CDR3 contains 15 residues. DNA for the CDR3: TGTGCCTGGAGTGACCTTTCCGGGGAGTGGGAAAAACTGTTTTTT. This encodes CAWSDLSGEWEKLFF.

This clone was counted a single time. The chain joins TRBV19 to TRBJ1-2; D perhaps matches TRBD1 (5 bases). This CDR3 contains 14 residues. Germline CDR1 LNHDA, CDR2 SQIVND (reference sequence). The V end was cut by 4 bases, the J end by 7 bases, with 16 bases between. CDR3 coding DNA: TGTGCCAGTAGTACCAAACAGGTTCTGGGTGGCTACACCTTC. Translated: CASSTKQVLGGYTF.

This clone was recorded at least ten times. V and J are TRBV29-1 and TRBJ1-6, with D perhaps matching TRBD1 (5 bases). This CDR3 is 13 amino acids long. Germline CDR1 and CDR2: SQVTM and ANQGSEA. Deletions cut 7 bases from V and 8 bases from J, with 15 bases between. The CDR3 DNA reads TGCAGCGCACGTGCCAGGGCCGATTCACCCCTCCACTTT. This codes for CSARARADSPLHF. The full variable domain, rest sourced from reference TRBV29-1 and TRBJ1-6, is SAVISQKPSRDICQRGTSLTIQCQVDSQVTMMFWYRQQPGQSLTLIATANQGSEATYESGFVIDKFPISRPNLTFSTLTVSNMSPEDSSIYLCSARARADSPLHFGNGTRLTVT.

This clone was counted a single time. The chain joins TRBV19 to TRBJ1-4; D ambiguous. CDR1 is LNHDA, CDR2 SQIVND, per germline (reference sequence). Trimming took 1 base from V and 0 from J, leaving 9 bases between them. The CDR3 is 16 residues long. The CDR3 loop reads CASSIGAFATNEKLFF. The CDR3 DNA reads as TGTGCCAGTAGTATAGGGGCTTTTGCAACTAATGAAAAACTGTTTTTT.

The chain uses TRBV10-1 and TRBJ2-1, with D possibly being TRBD1 (6 bases). Germline V gene lookup returns CDR1 WNHNN and CDR2 SYGVQD (reference sequence). Trimming left V 5 bases short and J 14 bases short, with 16 bases between. This CDR3 has 12 residues. The DNA for the CDR3 is TGCGCCAGCAGTAGCTTCCAGGGGTCCGAGTTCTTC. Its translation is CASSSFQGSEFF.

The V gene is TRBV4-1, the J gene TRBJ1-1; D might be TRBD1 (6 bases). This CDR3 is built from 20 residues. CDR1 and CDR2 from the germline V gene are MGHRA and YSYEKL. V was clipped by 0 bases and J by 5 bases, with 28 bases between them. DNA of the CDR3: TGCGCCAGCAGCCAAGATCCGTTCGGGGGGGCATTGCGGAGGAGGACTGAAGCTTTCTTT. The encoded protein is CASSQDPFGGALRRRTEAFF.

This rearrangement joins TRBV6-2 or TRBV6-3 to TRBJ1-2; the D gene is possibly TRBD1 (6 bases). From germline, CDR1 is MNHEY and CDR2 SVGEGT. Trimming took off 5 bases at V and 5 bases at J, with 12 bases between the two ends. CDR3 length equals 13 residues. The CDR3 DNA reads TGTGCCAGCAGTGGGGACACCACATATGGCTACACCTTC. Its protein is CASSGDTTYGYTF.

V and J are TRBV28 and TRBJ2-2; D is ambiguous. CDR1 and CDR2 (germline): MDHEN, SYDVKM. V lost 6 bases and J lost 0, with 8 bases in between. This CDR3 spans 14 amino acids. The CDR3 is CASRVQPNTGELFF. CDR3 nucleotide sequence: TGTGCCAGCAGGGTACAACCGAACACCGGGGAGCTGTTTTTT.

This rearrangement joins TRBV2 to TRBJ2-5; 7 bases line up with TRBD1. Germline V lookup: CDR1 SNHLY, CDR2 FYNNEI. This CDR3 has 15 residues. The V and J ends lost 8 bases and 0 bases, in that order; junction bases with no gene match: 9. The CDR3 sequence: CASRQGKVDQETQYF. CDR3 bases: TGTGCCAGCCGACAGGGCAAAGTAGACCAAGAGACCCAGTACTTC.

V is TRBV24-1 and J is TRBJ1-5, with TRBD1 as a possible D gene (5 bases). The CDR3 length is 22 residues. CDR1 and CDR2 from the germline V gene are KGHDR and SFDVKD. V was clipped by 6 bases and J by 0 bases, with 32 bases between them. In DNA form, the CDR3 reads TGTGCCACCAGTTCTTACCTGCTGAACAGGCGCTTAGGGTGGTATAGCAATCAGCCCCAGCATTTT. Translated: CATSSYLLNRRLGWYSNQPQHF.

This sequence joins TRBV5-1 and TRBJ2-7; perhaps TRBD1 as D (5 bases). CDR3 length: 13 amino acids. CDR1 is SGHRS, CDR2 YFSETQ, per germline. V lost 7 bases, J lost 6 bases, and 17 bases lay in between. The CDR3 DNA sequence: TGCGCCAGCTCCCAAGGGGCCGGGTCCGAGCAGTACTTC. Amino acid sequence: CASSQGAGSEQYF.

This clone has a handful of counts. V usage is TRBV11-2 and J usage is TRBJ2-1; the match to TRBD2 covers 12 bases. There are 17 residues in the CDR3. From germline, CDR1 is SGHAT and CDR2 FQNNGV. With 6 bases clipped from V and 4 bases from J, the junction kept 10 bases outside the gene matches. The DNA of the CDR3 is TGTGCCAGCAGGACTAGGGGGACTAGCGGGTTATACAATGAGCAGTTCTTC. As protein: CASRTRGTSGLYNEQFF.

The chain carries TRBV5-1 and TRBJ1-3, with 7 bases fitting TRBD1. Per the germline V gene, CDR1 is SGHRS and CDR2 is YFSETQ. Unmatched junction bases numbered 2, after V lost 0 bases and J lost 2 bases. CDR3 length: 15 residues. The CDR3 region is CASSLEGATGNTIYF. The CDR3 DNA reads as TGCGCCAGCAGCTTGGAGGGGGCGACTGGAAACACCATATATTTT.